This is a list of T cell receptor beta chains from one sample in a study of Graves' ophthalmopathy and Graves' hyperthyroidism. Via MiXCR, TCRdb re-called the multiplex PCR reads, giving one row per CDR3 protein. The sample records 300,000 to 400,000 distinct CDR3 sequences, approximately 18% being singletons. Sequenced input: peripheral blood. The receptors here all came from an adult woman with stable Graves' hyperthyroidism. CDR3s include the opening cysteine and the closing phenylalanine or tryptophan. Fields, in order: V gene, J gene, D gene, clone size, CDR3 protein, CDR3 DNA. D genes are given only for firm matches. Not all rows give a size; the values are once, few, many and, for expanded clones, a class.

v_gene: TRBV30; j_gene: TRBJ2-7; d_gene: TRBD1; abundance: many; CDR3aa: CACTGGASHEQYF; CDR3nt: TGTGCCTGTACAGGGGGCGCTTCCCACGAGCAGTACTTC
v_gene: TRBV6-1; j_gene: TRBJ2-5; d_gene: .; abundance: few; CDR3aa: CASSRHWQQGYQETQYF; CDR3nt: TGTGCCAGCAGTCGACATTGGCAACAAGGGTACCAAGAGACCCAGTACTTC
v_gene: TRBV18; j_gene: TRBJ2-7; d_gene: TRBD1; abundance: few; CDR3aa: CASSPGGTGSYEQYF; CDR3nt: TGTGCCAGCTCACCGGGCGGGACAGGATCCTACGAGCAGTACTTC
v_gene: TRBV6-5; j_gene: TRBJ1-2; d_gene: .; abundance: many; CDR3aa: CASSTGVNYGYTF; CDR3nt: TGTGCCAGCAGTACGGGAGTTAACTATGGCTACACCTTC
v_gene: TRBV28; j_gene: TRBJ2-7; d_gene: .; abundance: many; CDR3aa: CASRPYQGDTSSYEQYF; CDR3nt: TGTGCCAGCAGACCGTACCAAGGGGACACTAGCTCCTACGAGCAGTACTTC
v_gene: TRBV28; j_gene: TRBJ2-7; d_gene: .; abundance: many; CDR3aa: CASSFGPAYEQYF; CDR3nt: TGTGCCAGCAGTTTCGGGCCTGCATACGAGCAGTACTTC
v_gene: TRBV2; j_gene: TRBJ1-5; d_gene: .; abundance: many; CDR3aa: CASSAGFVGQPQHF; CDR3nt: TGTGCCAGCAGCGCAGGGTTCGTTGGTCAGCCCCAGCATTTT
v_gene: TRBV28; j_gene: TRBJ2-7; d_gene: .; abundance: many; CDR3aa: CASKAGWEQYF; CDR3nt: TGTGCCAGCAAGGCAGGGTGGGAGCAGTACTTC
v_gene: TRBV28; j_gene: TRBJ1-2; d_gene: TRBD1; abundance: many; CDR3aa: CASSLAGTGGYGYTF; CDR3nt: TGTGCCAGCAGTTTGGCCGGGACAGGGGGCTATGGCTACACCTTC
v_gene: TRBV29-1; j_gene: TRBJ2-7; d_gene: .; abundance: many; CDR3aa: CSVAGRLWYEQYF; CDR3nt: TGCAGCGTTGCCGGCAGGCTGTGGTACGAGCAGTACTTC
v_gene: TRBV28; j_gene: TRBJ2-5; d_gene: .; abundance: many; CDR3aa: CASSLTAGGRETQYF; CDR3nt: TGTGCCAGCAGTCTCACGGCGGGTGGGAGAGAGACCCAGTACTTC
v_gene: TRBV7-9; j_gene: TRBJ2-7; d_gene: .; abundance: many; CDR3aa: CASSLYYGGPYEQYF; CDR3nt: TGTGCCAGCAGCTTATACTACGGGGGACCCTACGAGCAGTACTTC
v_gene: TRBV28; j_gene: TRBJ1-2; d_gene: TRBD1; abundance: .; CDR3aa: CASSYRGKGYGYTF; CDR3nt: TGTGCCAGCAGTTACAGGGGGAAGGGATATGGCTACACCTTC
v_gene: TRBV20-1; j_gene: TRBJ2-7; d_gene: .; abundance: many; CDR3aa: CSARDPASPSGTSFGYEQYF; CDR3nt: TGCAGTGCTAGAGATCCCGCATCCCCGTCCGGGACCTCATTCGGCTACGAGCAGTACTTC
v_gene: TRBV11-2; j_gene: TRBJ2-7; d_gene: TRBD2; abundance: many; CDR3aa: CASTEVVAGGLGLSNEQYF; CDR3nt: TGTGCCAGCACCGAGGTCGTTGCGGGAGGGCTCGGGCTTAGCAACGAGCAGTACTTC
v_gene: TRBV7-2; j_gene: TRBJ2-7; d_gene: TRBD2; abundance: many; CDR3aa: CASSNRTSGSLYEQYF; CDR3nt: TGTGCCAGCAGCAACAGGACTAGCGGGAGTCTCTACGAGCAGTACTTC
v_gene: TRBV12-3/TRBV12-4; j_gene: TRBJ2-5; d_gene: TRBD2; abundance: many; CDR3aa: CASSLSSGGQETQYF; CDR3nt: TGTGCCAGCAGTTTGTCTAGCGGGGGGCAGGAGACCCAGTACTTC
v_gene: TRBV27; j_gene: TRBJ1-6; d_gene: .; abundance: once; CDR3aa: CASSLYEGGDSPLHF; CDR3nt: TGTGCCAGCAGTTTATATGAGGGAGGGGATTCACCCCTCCACTTT
v_gene: TRBV5-1; j_gene: TRBJ2-2; d_gene: TRBD2; abundance: many; CDR3aa: CASSLLLATNTGELFF; CDR3nt: TGCGCCAGCAGCTTACTACTAGCGACGAACACCGGGGAGCTGTTTTTT
v_gene: TRBV4-3; j_gene: TRBJ1-1; d_gene: TRBD1; abundance: many; CDR3aa: CASSRGQGRSEAFF; CDR3nt: TGCGCCAGCAGCCGCGGACAGGGGCGGTCTGAAGCTTTCTTT
v_gene: TRBV6-4; j_gene: TRBJ1-2; d_gene: .; abundance: .; CDR3aa: CASSDGGHVRGYTF; CDR3nt: TGTGCCAGCAGTGACGGGGGACACGTTAGAGGCTACACCTTC
v_gene: TRBV11-2; j_gene: TRBJ2-2; d_gene: TRBD2; abundance: .; CDR3aa: CASSLLPSGTYTGELFF; CDR3nt: TGTGCCAGCAGCTTACTCCCGAGCGGGACCTACACCGGGGAGCTGTTTTTT
v_gene: TRBV7-6; j_gene: TRBJ2-5; d_gene: .; abundance: many; CDR3aa: CASSLGGEQETQYF; CDR3nt: TGTGCCAGCAGCTTAGGGGGGGAACAAGAGACCCAGTACTTC
v_gene: TRBV2; j_gene: TRBJ1-5; d_gene: .; abundance: many; CDR3aa: CASSAEKNQPQHF; CDR3nt: TGTGCCAGCAGCGCTGAAAAAAATCAGCCCCAGCATTTT
v_gene: TRBV4-2; j_gene: TRBJ2-7; d_gene: TRBD2; abundance: many; CDR3aa: CASSPRTGEGLYEQYF; CDR3nt: TGTGCCAGCAGCCCCAGGACGGGGGAGGGCCTGTATGAGCAGTACTTC
v_gene: TRBV9; j_gene: TRBJ1-1; d_gene: .; abundance: many; CDR3aa: CASSGQAIASYTEAFF; CDR3nt: TGTGCCAGCAGCGGACAGGCTATAGCTAGCTACACTGAAGCTTTCTTT
v_gene: TRBV7-2; j_gene: TRBJ1-2; d_gene: TRBD1; abundance: .; CDR3aa: CASSLALALQGDYGYTF; CDR3nt: TGTGCCAGCAGCTTAGCCTTGGCATTACAGGGGGACTATGGCTACACCTTC
v_gene: TRBV20-1; j_gene: TRBJ1-5; d_gene: .; abundance: many; CDR3aa: CSASSGEDQPQHF; CDR3nt: TGCAGTGCTAGCTCAGGGGAGGATCAGCCCCAGCATTTT
v_gene: TRBV19; j_gene: TRBJ2-7; d_gene: TRBD2; abundance: many; CDR3aa: CASSISSGSLFDEQYF; CDR3nt: TGTGCCAGTAGTATATCTAGCGGGAGCCTCTTCGACGAGCAGTACTTC
v_gene: TRBV5-1; j_gene: TRBJ2-2; d_gene: TRBD2; abundance: .; CDR3aa: CASSRNGLAVGGELFF; CDR3nt: TGCGCCAGCAGCAGGAACGGACTAGCGGTAGGCGGGGAGCTGTTTTTT
v_gene: TRBV20-1; j_gene: TRBJ1-5; d_gene: .; abundance: .; CDR3aa: CSASALGGARQPQHF; CDR3nt: TGCAGTGCTAGTGCCTTGGGGGGGGCGCGTCAGCCCCAGCATTTT
v_gene: TRBV7-3; j_gene: TRBJ1-1; d_gene: .; abundance: .; CDR3aa: CASSLSQTTEAFF; CDR3nt: TGTGCCAGCAGCTTATCACAGACCACTGAAGCTTTCTTT
v_gene: TRBV4-2; j_gene: TRBJ1-1; d_gene: TRBD1; abundance: .; CDR3aa: CASRGTGYTDAFF; CDR3nt: TGTGCCAGCAGGGGGACAGGGTACACTGATGCTTTCTTT
v_gene: TRBV6-1; j_gene: TRBJ1-1; d_gene: .; abundance: many; CDR3aa: CATEGGRVGTEAFF; CDR3nt: TGTGCCACCGAGGGGGGAAGGGTCGGCACTGAAGCTTTCTTT
v_gene: TRBV12-3/TRBV12-4; j_gene: TRBJ2-2; d_gene: .; abundance: many; CDR3aa: CASRVSSSTGELFF; CDR3nt: TGTGCCAGCAGGGTGTCGAGCTCAACCGGGGAGCTGTTTTTT
v_gene: TRBV7-8; j_gene: TRBJ1-5; d_gene: .; abundance: once; CDR3aa: CSSSLVGQAVQPQHF; CDR3nt: TGTTCCAGCAGCTTAGTAGGCCAAGCCGTTCAGCCCCAGCATTTT
v_gene: TRBV19; j_gene: TRBJ2-2; d_gene: .; abundance: .; CDR3aa: CASSSGEFMFTGELFF; CDR3nt: TGTGCCAGTAGCTCAGGGGAATTTATGTTCACCGGGGAGCTGTTTTTT
v_gene: TRBV28; j_gene: TRBJ2-7; d_gene: TRBD2; abundance: many; CDR3aa: CASRAQWTSGRFYEQYF; CDR3nt: TGTGCCAGCAGAGCTCAATGGACTAGCGGGAGGTTCTACGAGCAGTACTTC
v_gene: TRBV6-2/TRBV6-3; j_gene: TRBJ1-6; d_gene: .; abundance: once; CDR3aa: CASSYRRNNSPLHF; CDR3nt: TGTGCCAGCAGTTACCGGCGGAATAATTCACCCCTCCACTTT
v_gene: TRBV28; j_gene: TRBJ2-4; d_gene: TRBD2; abundance: many; CDR3aa: CASSLWSGGAKNIQYF; CDR3nt: TGTGCCAGCAGTTTATGGTCGGGGGGTGCCAAAAACATTCAGTACTTC
v_gene: TRBV20-1; j_gene: TRBJ2-7; d_gene: .; abundance: many; CDR3aa: CSADELDGGEQYF; CDR3nt: TGCAGTGCTGATGAGCTAGACGGCGGCGAGCAGTACTTC
v_gene: TRBV19; j_gene: TRBJ1-5; d_gene: .; abundance: many; CDR3aa: CASSIEADSNQPQHF; CDR3nt: TGTGCCAGTAGTATAGAGGCAGATAGCAATCAGCCCCAGCATTTT
v_gene: TRBV10-3; j_gene: TRBJ2-7; d_gene: .; abundance: .; CDR3aa: CAISVSWRGRDEQYF; CDR3nt: TGTGCCATCAGTGTTAGTTGGAGGGGTCGAGACGAGCAGTACTTC
v_gene: TRBV12-3/TRBV12-4; j_gene: TRBJ2-7; d_gene: .; abundance: many; CDR3aa: CASSLEARGEQYF; CDR3nt: TGTGCCAGCAGTTTAGAGGCCAGGGGCGAGCAGTACTTC
v_gene: TRBV6-1; j_gene: TRBJ2-7; d_gene: TRBD1; abundance: .; CDR3aa: CASSRSGTGSYEQYF; CDR3nt: TGTGCCAGCTCCCGTTCTGGGACAGGATCCTACGAGCAGTACTTC
v_gene: TRBV5-2; j_gene: TRBJ2-3; d_gene: .; abundance: .; CDR3aa: CASSLLGLVTDTQYF; CDR3nt: TGTGCCAGCAGCCTCCTCGGACTAGTCACAGATACGCAGTATTTT
v_gene: TRBV20-1; j_gene: TRBJ2-6; d_gene: .; abundance: many; CDR3aa: CSAAGGRGANVLTF; CDR3nt: TGCAGTGCGGCCGGAGGCCGTGGGGCCAACGTCCTGACTTTC
v_gene: TRBV28; j_gene: TRBJ1-2; d_gene: .; abundance: few; CDR3aa: CASRRILNYGYTF; CDR3nt: TGTGCCAGTCGTCGGATCCTCAACTATGGCTACACCTTC
v_gene: TRBV7-8; j_gene: TRBJ1-3; d_gene: .; abundance: many; CDR3aa: CASTSGGGRSSGNTIYF; CDR3nt: TGTGCCAGCACCTCCGGAGGGGGAAGGAGCTCTGGAAACACCATATATTTT
v_gene: TRBV29-1; j_gene: TRBJ2-7; d_gene: TRBD2; abundance: .; CDR3aa: CIYSGHGGSHYEQYF; CDR3nt: TGCATCTATTCGGGCCACGGGGGGAGTCATTACGAGCAGTACTTC
v_gene: TRBV4-1; j_gene: TRBJ2-7; d_gene: .; abundance: .; CDR3aa: CASSQEPDRTSYEQYF; CDR3nt: TGCGCCAGCAGCCAAGAGCCCGACAGGACCTCCTACGAGCAGTACTTC